The rows below give T cell receptor beta chains drawn from one sample of a study of blood T cell repertoires in COVID-19. The data were produced by immunoSEQ multiplex PCR, yet TCRdb's version contains in-frame clones alone and is incomplete. The sample lists about 310,000 clones, roughly 86% occurring once. The source material was PBMCs or T cells enriched from blood (not recorded which). These receptors were obtained from a woman aged 18 to 35 who had recovered from COVID-19. The CDR3 runs from the conserved cysteine through the conserved F or W. The order of the fields is J gene, clone size, D gene, V gene, CDR3 protein, CDR3 DNA. The D gene is left open where the match is weak. Clone size is stated in some rows and not others, as once, few, many or a class when expanded.

J gene: TRBJ2-7
clone size: NA
D gene: NA
V gene: TRBV6-6
CDR3 protein: CASSPPSYEQYF
CDR3 DNA: TGTGCCAGCAGCCCTCCGTCGTACGAGCAGTACTTC

J gene: TRBJ2-5
clone size: NA
D gene: NA
V gene: TRBV30
CDR3 protein: CAWSVPPRQVQETQYF
CDR3 DNA: TGTGCCTGGAGTGTACCCCCCCGACAGGTCCAAGAGACCCAGTACTTC

J gene: TRBJ1-3
clone size: NA
D gene: NA
V gene: TRBV5-1
CDR3 protein: CASTAGNTIYF
CDR3 DNA: TGCGCCAGCACAGCGGGAAACACCATATATTTT

J gene: TRBJ1-5
clone size: once
D gene: TRBD1
V gene: TRBV7-8
CDR3 protein: CASSFGEGTGVNSNQPQHF
CDR3 DNA: TGTGCCAGCAGCTTCGGTGAAGGGACAGGTGTTAATAGCAATCAGCCCCAGCATTTT

J gene: TRBJ2-5
clone size: NA
D gene: NA
V gene: TRBV6-2/TRBV6-3
CDR3 protein: CASSFFPRNQETQYF
CDR3 DNA: TGTGCCAGCAGTTTCTTTCCGAGAAACCAAGAGACCCAGTACTTC

J gene: TRBJ2-6
clone size: NA
D gene: NA
V gene: TRBV3-1/TRBV3-2
CDR3 protein: CASSPSPGANVLTF
CDR3 DNA: TGTGCCAGCAGCCCGAGTCCTGGGGCCAACGTCCTGACTTTC

J gene: TRBJ2-6
clone size: NA
D gene: NA
V gene: TRBV15
CDR3 protein: CATSRDPLYSGANVLTF
CDR3 DNA: TGTGCCACCAGCAGAGATCCCCTTTACTCTGGGGCCAACGTCCTGACTTTC

J gene: TRBJ2-7
clone size: NA
D gene: NA
V gene: TRBV7-8
CDR3 protein: CASSLVVEGSYEQYF
CDR3 DNA: TGTGCCAGCAGCTTAGTAGTTGAGGGATCCTACGAGCAGTACTTC

J gene: TRBJ1-5
clone size: NA
D gene: TRBD1
V gene: TRBV19
CDR3 protein: CASTAGTGYNQPQHF
CDR3 DNA: TGTGCCAGCACCGCCGGGACAGGGTACAATCAGCCCCAGCATTTT

J gene: TRBJ2-2
clone size: once
D gene: TRBD2
V gene: TRBV7-7
CDR3 protein: CASSFLAGRNTGELFF
CDR3 DNA: TGTGCCAGCAGCTTCTTAGCGGGCCGGAACACCGGGGAGCTGTTTTTT

J gene: TRBJ2-7
clone size: once
D gene: NA
V gene: TRBV5-1
CDR3 protein: CASSSGTQTYEQYF
CDR3 DNA: TGCGCCAGCAGCTCCGGGACACAGACCTACGAGCAGTACTTC

J gene: TRBJ2-4
clone size: NA
D gene: TRBD2
V gene: TRBV6-5
CDR3 protein: CASSQRLAGENIQYF
CDR3 DNA: TGTGCCAGCAGTCAACGACTAGCGGGGGAAAACATTCAGTACTTC

J gene: TRBJ2-3
clone size: NA
D gene: NA
V gene: TRBV25-1
CDR3 protein: CASSEYRGDLTSTDTQYF
CDR3 DNA: TGTGCCAGCAGTGAATATCGTGGAGACCTAACTAGCACAGATACGCAGTATTTT

J gene: TRBJ2-2
clone size: NA
D gene: TRBD2
V gene: TRBV7-2
CDR3 protein: CASSKLAVHTGELFF
CDR3 DNA: TGTGCCAGCAGCAAACTAGCGGTGCACACCGGGGAGCTGTTTTTT

J gene: TRBJ1-5
clone size: NA
D gene: NA
V gene: TRBV20-1
CDR3 protein: CSASLMSTVLNQPQHF
CDR3 DNA: TGCAGTGCTAGTCTAATGTCGACAGTCCTCAATCAGCCCCAGCATTTT

J gene: TRBJ2-5
clone size: NA
D gene: TRBD1
V gene: TRBV4-3
CDR3 protein: CASSQEGQGWETQYF
CDR3 DNA: TGCGCCAGCAGCCAAGAGGGACAGGGATGGGAGACCCAGTACTTC

J gene: TRBJ1-5
clone size: NA
D gene: NA
V gene: TRBV27
CDR3 protein: CASSFQGQPQHF
CDR3 DNA: TGTGCCAGCAGTTTCCAGGGTCAGCCCCAGCATTTT

J gene: TRBJ2-2
clone size: NA
D gene: NA
V gene: TRBV3-1/TRBV3-2
CDR3 protein: CASSHFSAGRFGNTGELFF
CDR3 DNA: TGTGCCAGCAGCCATTTTTCGGCGGGTCGGTTTGGTAACACCGGGGAGCTGTTTTTT

J gene: TRBJ1-2
clone size: NA
D gene: NA
V gene: TRBV28
CDR3 protein: CASAAGGNYGYTF
CDR3 DNA: TGTGCCAGCGCCGCGGGAGGTAACTATGGCTACACCTTC

J gene: TRBJ2-2
clone size: NA
D gene: TRBD1
V gene: TRBV3-1/TRBV3-2
CDR3 protein: CASSNTRDRVSGELFF
CDR3 DNA: TGTGCCAGCAGCAATACACGGGACAGGGTTTCCGGGGAGCTGTTTTTT

J gene: TRBJ1-2
clone size: once
D gene: NA
V gene: TRBV29-1
CDR3 protein: CSVQGVSGYTF
CDR3 DNA: TGCAGCGTACAAGGGGTCTCTGGCTACACCTTC

J gene: TRBJ2-3
clone size: medium-sized
D gene: NA
V gene: TRBV1
CDR3 protein: CTSSLAGTDTQYF
CDR3 DNA: TGCACCAGCAGCCTAGCGGGCACAGATACGCAGTATTTT

J gene: TRBJ2-1
clone size: NA
D gene: TRBD2
V gene: TRBV9
CDR3 protein: CASSVDSGGVNEQFF
CDR3 DNA: TGTGCCAGCAGCGTAGATAGCGGGGGGGTTAATGAGCAGTTCTTC

J gene: TRBJ2-7
clone size: NA
D gene: TRBD1
V gene: TRBV7-8
CDR3 protein: CASSPRDRGSYEQYF
CDR3 DNA: TGTGCCAGCAGCCCCCGGGACAGGGGATCCTACGAGCAGTACTTC

J gene: TRBJ2-5
clone size: NA
D gene: NA
V gene: TRBV5-1
CDR3 protein: CASSLGSGAETQYF
CDR3 DNA: TGCGCCAGCAGCTTGGGTTCAGGGGCAGAGACCCAGTACTTC

J gene: TRBJ2-3
clone size: NA
D gene: TRBD2
V gene: TRBV13
CDR3 protein: CASSLYSSGGDTQYF
CDR3 DNA: TGTGCCAGCAGCTTATATTCTAGCGGGGGAGATACGCAGTATTTT

J gene: TRBJ2-7
clone size: NA
D gene: TRBD2
V gene: TRBV7-2
CDR3 protein: CASSQTIAGSYEQYF
CDR3 DNA: TGTGCCAGCAGCCAAACCATAGCGGGGAGTTACGAGCAGTACTTC

J gene: TRBJ2-1
clone size: NA
D gene: TRBD2
V gene: TRBV4-3
CDR3 protein: CASSQDRYLAGDEQFF
CDR3 DNA: TGCGCCAGCAGCCAAGATCGTTACCTAGCGGGGGATGAGCAGTTCTTC

J gene: TRBJ2-1
clone size: NA
D gene: NA
V gene: TRBV19
CDR3 protein: CASSMITREPPYNEQFF
CDR3 DNA: TGTGCCAGTAGTATGATCACAAGGGAGCCCCCCTACAATGAGCAGTTCTTC

J gene: TRBJ2-7
clone size: NA
D gene: NA
V gene: TRBV21-1
CDR3 protein: CASSASGGYAEQYF
CDR3 DNA: TGTGCCAGCAGCGCTAGCGGGGGGTATGCCGAGCAGTACTTC

J gene: TRBJ1-4
clone size: once
D gene: NA
V gene: TRBV3-1/TRBV3-2
CDR3 protein: CASSQFWGEREDEKLFF
CDR3 DNA: TGTGCCAGCAGCCAATTTTGGGGGGAGAGGGAAGATGAAAAACTGTTTTTT

J gene: TRBJ2-3
clone size: few
D gene: NA
V gene: TRBV6-5
CDR3 protein: CASSLERSGTDTQYF
CDR3 DNA: TGTGCCAGCAGCTTAGAGCGAAGCGGTACAGATACGCAGTATTTT

J gene: TRBJ2-1
clone size: NA
D gene: TRBD2
V gene: TRBV18
CDR3 protein: CASSPPGLTGGNEQFF
CDR3 DNA: TGTGCCAGCTCACCACCGGGGTTGACGGGAGGGAATGAGCAGTTCTTC

J gene: TRBJ2-7
clone size: NA
D gene: NA
V gene: TRBV27
CDR3 protein: CASSLWADQKRRYEQYF
CDR3 DNA: TGTGCCAGCAGTTTATGGGCAGACCAAAAAAGACGGTACGAGCAGTACTTC

J gene: TRBJ2-5
clone size: NA
D gene: NA
V gene: TRBV11-3
CDR3 protein: CASSSTSQETQYF
CDR3 DNA: TGTGCCAGCAGCTCCACCAGTCAAGAGACCCAGTACTTC

J gene: TRBJ2-2
clone size: NA
D gene: TRBD2
V gene: TRBV27
CDR3 protein: CASGLERSGELFF
CDR3 DNA: TGTGCCAGCGGACTAGAAAGGAGCGGGGAGCTGTTTTTT

J gene: TRBJ1-3
clone size: NA
D gene: TRBD1
V gene: TRBV19
CDR3 protein: CASRSQGAGNTIYF
CDR3 DNA: TGTGCCAGTAGATCACAGGGGGCTGGAAACACCATATATTTT

J gene: TRBJ2-7
clone size: NA
D gene: NA
V gene: TRBV10-3
CDR3 protein: CATSREHEQYF
CDR3 DNA: TGTGCCACCAGCCGGGAACACGAGCAGTACTTC

J gene: TRBJ1-4
clone size: NA
D gene: NA
V gene: TRBV2
CDR3 protein: CASSQEATNEKLFF
CDR3 DNA: TGTGCCAGCTCCCAGGAGGCAACTAATGAAAAACTGTTTTTT

J gene: TRBJ1-1
clone size: NA
D gene: NA
V gene: TRBV7-2
CDR3 protein: CASSLVVNTEAFF
CDR3 DNA: TGTGCCAGCAGCTTAGTAGTGAACACTGAAGCTTTCTTT

J gene: TRBJ1-6
clone size: once
D gene: TRBD1
V gene: TRBV9
CDR3 protein: CASSARQGDSPLHF
CDR3 DNA: TGTGCCAGCAGCGCCAGACAGGGGGATTCACCCCTCCACTTT

J gene: TRBJ1-4
clone size: NA
D gene: NA
V gene: TRBV6-2/TRBV6-3
CDR3 protein: CASSYSMVGAANEKLFF
CDR3 DNA: TGTGCCAGCAGTTACTCGATGGTGGGGGCGGCTAATGAAAAACTGTTTTTT